The TCR beta chain described here comes from a study of T cells after posttransplantation cyclophosphamide. General study findings and limits: Donor CD8+ memory clones often dominated recipient blood repertoires at later times.

This clone has ten or more counts. Its antigen remains unknown. Busulfan-fludarabine conditioning, marrow transplant, and cyclophosphamide on days +3 and +4 were administered. V lost 7 bases and J 0 bases, leaving 13 bases between the germline ends. The germline CDR1 and CDR2 sequences are LNHDA and SQIVND (reference sequence). This CDR3 contains 15 residues. Some clones are missing from TCRdb's copy, which holds only in-frame ones; the method was immunoSEQ multiplex PCR. Singletons are absent from the sample, which has roughly 13,000 clones. This clonotype was sampled from a female patient aged 35-55 years who received an allogeneic stem cell transplant from a related donor, was CMV-positive, and had no GVHD. Some T cells could come from the graft donor. Sequencing used PBMCs, obtained around 1,200 days after allogeneic stem cell transplant with posttransplant cyclophosphamide. The V gene is TRBV19, the J gene TRBJ1-5; the D gene is possibly TRBD1 (5 bases). The CDR3 bases are TGTGCCAGTACCACGACAGATTATAGCAATCAGCCCCAGCATTTT. It specifies CASTTTDYSNQPQHF.